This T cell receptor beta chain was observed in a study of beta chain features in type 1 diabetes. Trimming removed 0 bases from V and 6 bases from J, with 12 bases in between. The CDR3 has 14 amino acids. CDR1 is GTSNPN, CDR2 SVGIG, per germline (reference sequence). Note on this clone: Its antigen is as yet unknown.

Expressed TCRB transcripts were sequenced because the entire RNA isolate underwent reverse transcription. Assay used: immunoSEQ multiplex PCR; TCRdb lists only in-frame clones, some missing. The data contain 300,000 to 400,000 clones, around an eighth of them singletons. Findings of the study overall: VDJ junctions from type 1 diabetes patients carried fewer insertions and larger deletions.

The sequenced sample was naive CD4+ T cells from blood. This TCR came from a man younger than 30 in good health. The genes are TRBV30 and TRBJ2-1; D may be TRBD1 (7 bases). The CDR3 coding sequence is TGTGCCTGGAGTGTGTGGCAGGGGGGCAATGAGCAGTTCTTC. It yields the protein CAWSVWQGGNEQFF.